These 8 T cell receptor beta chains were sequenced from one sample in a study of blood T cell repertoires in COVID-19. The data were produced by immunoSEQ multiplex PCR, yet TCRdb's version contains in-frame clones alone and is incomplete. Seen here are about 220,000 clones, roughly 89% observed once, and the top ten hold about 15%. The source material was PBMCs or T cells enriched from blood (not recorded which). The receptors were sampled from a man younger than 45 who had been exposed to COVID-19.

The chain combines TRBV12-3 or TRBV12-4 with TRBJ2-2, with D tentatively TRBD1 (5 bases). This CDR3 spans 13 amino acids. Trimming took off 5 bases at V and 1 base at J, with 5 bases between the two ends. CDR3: CASSQGNTGELFF. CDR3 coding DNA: TGTGCCAGCAGTCAGGGGAACACCGGGGAGCTGTTTTTT.

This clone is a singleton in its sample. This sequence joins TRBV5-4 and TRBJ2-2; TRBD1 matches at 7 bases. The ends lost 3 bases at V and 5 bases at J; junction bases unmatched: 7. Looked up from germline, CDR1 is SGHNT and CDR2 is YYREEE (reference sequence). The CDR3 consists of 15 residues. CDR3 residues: CASSSGGRGTGELFF. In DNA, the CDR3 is TGTGCCAGCAGCTCGGGTGGCAGGGGGACCGGGGAGCTGTTTTTT.

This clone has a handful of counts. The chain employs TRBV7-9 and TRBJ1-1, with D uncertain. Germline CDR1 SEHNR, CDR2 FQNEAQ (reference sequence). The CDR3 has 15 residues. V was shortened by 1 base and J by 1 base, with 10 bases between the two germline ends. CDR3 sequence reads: CASSLGIGPNTEAFF. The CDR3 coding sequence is TGTGCCAGCAGCTTAGGAATCGGTCCGAACACTGAAGCTTTCTTT.

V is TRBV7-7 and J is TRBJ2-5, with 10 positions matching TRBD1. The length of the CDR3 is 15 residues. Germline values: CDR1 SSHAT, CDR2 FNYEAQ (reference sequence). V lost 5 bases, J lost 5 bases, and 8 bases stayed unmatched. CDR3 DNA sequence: TGTGCCAGCAGCAGAAGACAGGGGGCTGGCGAGACCCAGTACTTC. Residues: CASSRRQGAGETQYF.

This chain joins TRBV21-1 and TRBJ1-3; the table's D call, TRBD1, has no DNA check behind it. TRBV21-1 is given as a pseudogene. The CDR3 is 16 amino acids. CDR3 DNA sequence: TGTGCCAGCAGCCAATCACAGGGGGAATATGGAAACACCATATATTTT. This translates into CASSQSQGEYGNTIYF.

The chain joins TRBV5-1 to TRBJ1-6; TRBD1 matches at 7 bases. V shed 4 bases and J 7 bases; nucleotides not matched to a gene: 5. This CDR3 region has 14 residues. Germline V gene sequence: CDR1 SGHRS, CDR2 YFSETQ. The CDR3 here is CASSLGTANSPLHF. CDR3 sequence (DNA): TGCGCCAGCAGCCTAGGGACAGCCAATTCACCCCTCCACTTT.

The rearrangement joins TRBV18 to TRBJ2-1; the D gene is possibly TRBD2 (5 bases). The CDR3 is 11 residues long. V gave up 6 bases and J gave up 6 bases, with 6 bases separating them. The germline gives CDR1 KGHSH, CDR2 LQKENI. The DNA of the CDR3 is TGTGCCAGCTCCCGGGGCAATGAGCAGTTCTTC. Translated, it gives CASSRGNEQFF.

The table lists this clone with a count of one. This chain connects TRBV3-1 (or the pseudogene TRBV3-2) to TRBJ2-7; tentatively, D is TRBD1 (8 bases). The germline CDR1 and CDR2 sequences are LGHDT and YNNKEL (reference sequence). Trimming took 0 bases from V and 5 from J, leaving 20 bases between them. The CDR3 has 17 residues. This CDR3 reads CASSQEGSGGAGDEQYF. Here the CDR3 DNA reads TGTGCCAGCAGCCAAGAGGGGTCAGGGGGCGCGGGGGACGAGCAGTACTTC.